This T cell receptor (beta chain) was profiled in a study of blood T cell repertoires in COVID-19 (dated by TCRdb to 2019 to 2021). In the study overall: The collaborator samples originated in the United States, Italy and Spain and spanned the acute and convalescent phases of COVID-19. The repertoires were made available in a free public database intended to serve as a resource for research on the immune response to SARS-CoV-2. Samples were obtained from the ongoing ImmuneRACE study (first 160 participants) and from 1,000 to 1,500 subjects provided by 6 global collaborators. The prospective study material was composed of cDNA or gDNA derived from T cells, B-cell-depleted T cells, or PBMCs. HLA class I and class II types, where available, came from metadata supplied by the sample provider rather than from assay-based typing. Deeply sampled blood TCRbeta repertoires from subjects exposed to, actively infected with, or recovered from COVID-19 were included in the dataset. The sample metadata nearly always contained a de-identified subject ID, COVID-19 status, age in years and sex. What the authors observed across the whole study: Clinical and demographic metadata were provided uncurated, with the amount varying by source and participant.

V is clipped by 0 bases and J by 4 bases, and the sequence between their germline boundaries is 10 bases long. Reading from cysteine to phenylalanine, the CDR3 counts 14 amino acids. Left in the record is the CDR3 DNA by itself, 42 bases read in frame from the first base. The germline V gene encodes CDR1 LNHNV and CDR2 YYDKDF (reference sequence). In the prospective study, participants were about 18 to 95 years old, resided in approximately 22 geographic areas of the United States, and were enrolled through a virtual design. To assign participants to cohorts, the prospective study relied on clinical history that participants themselves reported in a screening survey and a study questionnaire. Recovered participants in ImmuneRACE Cohort 3 were defined by two consecutive negative NP/OP PCR tests, clearance by a healthcare professional, or resolution of symptoms. Mobile phlebotomists in the prospective study collected whole blood, serum and a nasopharyngeal or oropharyngeal swab from every participant. Participants in the prospective study had the option to provide additional blood draws and questionnaires over an approximately 2-month period. Before DNA extraction, prospective study blood samples were shipped either frozen or at room temperature.

TCRbeta CDR3 regions were amplified from genomic DNA using the immunoSEQ Assay, a bias-controlled multiplex PCR. The original methods were these. Nucleated cell counts per sample were estimated from amplification of reference gene primers within the assay. To quantify the absolute abundance of each unique TCRbeta CDR3 rearrangement, sequence reads were collapsed and filtered. For each sample, productive Simpson clonality was calculated as the square root of Simpson's diversity index across productive rearrangements. TCRdb mirrors the immuneACCESS table, restricted to in-frame sequences. Some clones are absent from its copies; in checked studies, under half trace to an unresolved V gene, and the reason for the others is unknown. That table gives V, J and clone size, and the DNA gave D and trimming. A total of around 180,000 clones appear in this sample, roughly 88% of them only once. The top ten clones comprise around 9% of the sample.

As concerns this clone: Its binding antigen is unknown. The sample holds no much larger clone one base away, and base qualities are not on file.

Sequenced material: PBMCs or T cells enriched from blood (not recorded which). The chain employs TRBV15 and TRBJ2-7; TRBD2 is perhaps the D gene, given 5 matching bases. This clonotype originated in a woman aged 30 to 39 who had recovered from COVID-19. The CDR3 has the sequence CATSRDQRGYEQYF. The DNA is TGTGCCACCAGCAGAGATCAACGGGGATACGAGCAGTACTTC.